The source of this TCR beta chain is a study of identifying expanded T cells in peripheral blood (dated by TCRdb to about 2019). Describing the broader study: Technical replicates were generated by sequencing separate aliquots of the same genomic DNA pool, with four replicates compared pairwise. Results the study describes overall, beyond this receptor: Between technical replicates the binomial model flagged approximately 1.2 differentially abundant clones, whereas over about 2 weeks the binomial model flagged about 16.4 and over approximately 4 weeks about 19. The authors expected that biological variance in healthy repertoires might rise further over much longer intervals, such as months to years. For all healthy donors, the variance in clone template counts between roughly 2-week samples rose significantly as total template count increased. Across all healthy-donor time intervals, the beta-binomial model significantly cut both the number of clones called differentially abundant and the false-positive rate.

The immunoSEQ Assay, which uses bias-controlled multiplex PCR amplification of genomic DNA, was used to profile TCRbeta CDR3 regions. The published analysis was carried out like this. The absolute abundance of each unique TCRbeta CDR3 region was quantified after sequences were collapsed and filtered. Differential abundance was assessed using a binomial (Fisher-equivalent) model and a beta-binomial model in which time-dependent variance fitted from healthy donors was added. Any clone with fewer than 5 combined templates was excluded, and a clone was called differentially abundant if its Benjamini-Hochberg FDR was below 0.01. Beta-binomial variance was modeled as a function of total template count across the two samples using the form v = (b*log(k)+a)^2. This is the immuneACCESS table as TCRdb keeps it, with only in-frame sequences that have V and J called. A part of the clones is gone; compared with another copy, unresolved V genes explain less than half, and the rest is unexplained. The V and J calls and the clone size are those of that table, but D and trimming were determined from the DNA. The table for this sample lists under 110,000 clones; around 88% of them were counted only once. Together, the top ten hold about a sixth of the sample.

CDR3 length: 16 amino acids, cysteine to phenylalanine. Here the CDR3 DNA is all that survives: 48 bases in frame from base 1. Looking up the germline V gene yields CDR1 MDHEN and CDR2 SYDVKM. The germline V end is reduced by 5 bases and the J end by 8 bases; junction bases left unmatched: 15. Of note for this clone: Its antigen is still unknown. Base qualities are not provided; no much larger clone lies one nucleotide away.

During the collection period, no immune events, such as infections, were documented for the healthy donors. Time-dependent variance in a beta-binomial model of T-cell clone differential abundance was calibrated using healthy-donor blood repertoires as a training cohort. The training cohort comprised approximately ten healthy donors, 3 female and 7 male. An age range of about 25 to 64 years, with an average of about 45 years, was recorded for the donors. Whole blood was collected from each healthy donor at three time points spaced 2 to 3 weeks apart and obtained from a commercial supplier. For immunosequencing, genomic DNA was extracted from whole blood that had not been sorted.

The sequence links TRBV28 to TRBJ1-3; 7 bases in the junction line up with TRBD1. The source material was blood. This clonotype originated in a person between 18 and 75 years old in good health. The DNA sequence is TGTGCCAGCAGTCAATCTGACAGGGTAGTCGGGGACACCATATATTTT. The translation is CASSQSDRVVGDTIYF.